This T cell receptor (beta chain) was retrieved from a study of regulatory T cells in long-lasting Graves disease. Sample time point: persistent/refractory GD, antithyroid drugs over 5 years with positive TRAb. The TCR library used RNA extracted from PBMCs. Diagnosing Graves' disease relied on the American Thyroid Association guidelines. The CDR3 is 15 residues long. V was pared by 7 bases and J by 5 bases, with 20 bases between. Germline CDR1 is MDHEN and CDR2 is SYDVKM. This clonotype has a count of ten or more. According to the study, TCR beta libraries were built with iRepertoire HTBI primers and CDR3-region Arm-PCR. MiXCR was run by TCRdb on the multiplex PCR reads, yielding one entry per CDR3 protein. The sample holds fewer than 550,000 distinct CDR3 sequences, approximately 21% seen once.

The sequence derives from a female donor with Graves disease. The material sequenced was peripheral blood mononuclear cells (PBMCs), taken when the disease was refractory, from a patient treated with antithyroid drugs. This chain joins TRBV28 and TRBJ1-1, with D possibly being TRBD1 (5 bases). In DNA, the CDR3 is TGTGCCAGCACCGAAGCCGGGACTTCGCGGACTGAAGCTTTCTTT. This gives the protein CASTEAGTSRTEAFF.